This T cell receptor beta chain was identified in a study of Tregs in tolerant kidney transplant recipients. The overall study: Related graft donors supplied nonmyeloablative bone marrow transplants, and mixed chimerism was transient. Findings and caveats of the study: Biological reproducibility was not directly addressed, but technical replication error appeared minimal.

Clones were read by immunoSEQ multiplex PCR, and TCRdb kept only the in-frame ones, dropping some. Among over 60,000 clones listed, around 98% were seen once. CD4+CD25+CD127- Tregs, CD4+CD25- non-Tregs, CD4 and CD8 cells were sorted. A remark on this clone: Its antigen is not identified.

Germline lookup yields CDR1 SGHVS and CDR2 FQNEAQ. Trimming pared 3 bases from V and 2 bases from J, leaving 16 bases between. The CDR3 loop spans 16 amino acids. The TCR was taken from a human donor who received a combined kidney and bone marrow transplant. The chain carries TRBV7-8 and TRBJ1-2, with D tentatively TRBD1 (6 bases). The sample consisted of CD4+ T cells from blood, taken before the transplant. In nucleotides, the CDR3 is TGTGCCAGCAGCTTGGAGACAGGATTTTCGAACTATGGCTACACCTTC. Translating it yields CASSLETGFSNYGYTF.